The T cell receptor beta chain described here comes from a study of cytomegalovirus exposure and HLA in healthy donors. This CDR3 spans 15 amino acids. Germline V gene sequence: CDR1 SGHTA, CDR2 FQGNSA. V was clipped by 2 bases and J by 2 bases, with 10 bases between them. It was with 60 Vbeta and 13 Jbeta primers that the PCR ran. Profiling relied on immunoSEQ multiplex PCR, and the TCRdb table lists in-frame clones only, not all of them. Altogether approximately 190,000 clones are present, roughly 80% being singletons, with the ten largest covering over 2%. Sequences were obtained from PBMCs. The rearrangement uses TRBV7-2 and TRBJ2-1, with D unclear. The receptor was derived from a woman in her 30s in good health and CMV-seropositive. The CDR3 reads CASSLQTGPYNEQFF. The CDR3 DNA follows: TGTGCCAGCAGCTTACAAACGGGTCCCTACAATGAGCAGTTCTTC.